This entry describes one T cell receptor beta chain. What it recognizes is unknown. Pooled CD45RO+ cells and CCR7-negative CD45RA+ TemRA cells made up CD8 memory. With V trimmed by 2 bases and J by 3 bases, 3 bases remained unmatched. Germline values: CDR1 MGHRA, CDR2 YSYEKL. This CDR3 has 15 residues. Generated by immunoSEQ multiplex PCR, the TCRdb table keeps only in-frame clones and is missing some. This table holds approximately 400,000 clones, 90% to 97% found once. The record originates from a study of shared clonotypes between healthy human individuals. At the level of the study: Researchers assigned three CD4 naive, three CD4 memory, two CD8 naive and one CD8 memory plate to each donor. Findings of the study overall: For naive CD4 cells, around 5% of clonotypes were shared across a few donors.

The chain has TRBV4-1 and TRBJ2-7, with 11 bases lining up with TRBD1. The receptor comes from a man aged 30 to 45 in good health. Sequencing was carried out using memory CD8+ T cells sorted from blood. Subset specified: CD45RO+ cells pooled with CCR7-negative TemRA cells. CDR3 residues: CASSQSGTGGYEQYF. As DNA, the CDR3 is TGCGCCAGCAGCCAATCCGGGACAGGGGGCTACGAGCAGTACTTC.